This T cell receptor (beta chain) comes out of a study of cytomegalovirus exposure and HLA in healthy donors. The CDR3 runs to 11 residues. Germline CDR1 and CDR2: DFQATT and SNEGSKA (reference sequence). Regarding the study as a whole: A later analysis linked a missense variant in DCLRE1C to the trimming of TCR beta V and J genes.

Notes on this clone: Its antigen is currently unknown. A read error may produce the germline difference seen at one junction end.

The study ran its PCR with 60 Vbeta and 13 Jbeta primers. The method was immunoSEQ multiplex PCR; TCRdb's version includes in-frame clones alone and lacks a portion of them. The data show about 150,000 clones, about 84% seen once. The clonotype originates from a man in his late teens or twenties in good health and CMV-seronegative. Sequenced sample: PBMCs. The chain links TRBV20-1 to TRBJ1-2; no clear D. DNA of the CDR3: TGCGGTGCTAACGGGAACTATGGCTACACCTTC. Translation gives CGANGNYGYTF.